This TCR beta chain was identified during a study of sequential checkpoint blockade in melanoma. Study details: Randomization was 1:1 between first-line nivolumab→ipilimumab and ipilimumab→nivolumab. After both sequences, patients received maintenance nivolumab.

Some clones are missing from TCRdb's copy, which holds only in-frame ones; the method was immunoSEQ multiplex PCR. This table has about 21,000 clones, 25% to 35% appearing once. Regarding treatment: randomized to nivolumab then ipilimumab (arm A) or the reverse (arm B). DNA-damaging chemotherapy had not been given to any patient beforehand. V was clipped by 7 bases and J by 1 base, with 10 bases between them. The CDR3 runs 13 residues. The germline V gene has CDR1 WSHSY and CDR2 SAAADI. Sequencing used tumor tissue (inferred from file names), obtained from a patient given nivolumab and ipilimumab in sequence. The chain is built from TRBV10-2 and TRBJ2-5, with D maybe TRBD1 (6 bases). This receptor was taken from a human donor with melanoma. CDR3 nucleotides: TGCGCCAGCACTCAGGGGCGCCAAGAGACCCAGTACTTC. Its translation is CASTQGRQETQYF.